The sequence of this TCR beta chain was determined in a study of beta chain features in type 1 diabetes listed by TCRdb under 2018. About the investigation overall: Patients and healthy donors did not differ in mean age, gender distribution, total cell number or subset yield. Naive and central memory subsets were obtained from all 30 or so donors, but regulatory and stem cell-like memory subsets were isolated from only 8 patients and roughly eight healthy donors. In the study, TCRB repertoires of sorted circulating CD4+ T cell subsets from recently diagnosed type 1 diabetes patients were compared with those of matched healthy donors. A total of around 110,000,000 sorted cells were examined across all samples, and RNA yield correlated strongly with the number of cells per subset.

For this clone: What this receptor recognizes is not known. Per-base quality was not reported, and no clone a single base away is much larger than it.

A single peripheral blood draw of around 120 mL on average was collected from each donor into heparinised tubes. A BD FACSAria II and a panel including CD45RO, CCR7, CD25, CD127, CD95 and CD27 were used to sort naive, central memory, regulatory and stem cell-like memory CD4+ T cells. A purity above 95% was achieved for all sorted populations. Right away, PBMCs were isolated by Lymphoprep density gradient centrifugation and were stained directly, with no culture step. Samples were stained and sorted in pairs, with one healthy donor and one patient per experiment, so that batch effects were minimized. The germline V and J ends show losses of 6 bases and 10 bases respectively, and no gene match explains 11 bases of the junction. The CDR3 numbers 15 residues from cysteine through phenylalanine. Just CDR3 DNA is preserved here, 45 bases in frame from base 1. The CDR1 and CDR2 encoded by the germline V gene are MGHDK and SYGVNS.

Overall results and qualifications from the work: Patients with type 1 diabetes made fewer insertions and deleted more nucleotides at VDJ recombination sites, implying thymic rearrangement abnormalities. PCR may preferentially amplify shorter templates, but because patient and control samples were amplified and corrected together, any resulting skew would affect both groups equally. A moderate but significant shortening of TCRB CDR3 length was observed in type 1 diabetes patients in all four CD4+ subsets. Because cDNA rather than genomic DNA was sequenced, highly expressing activated cells could have been over-represented, although no difference in activation and CD3 levels was found between groups. HLA sub-analyses involved small numbers of individuals, so any influence of HLA type on TCRB rearrangement remained unresolved. The naive, central memory and regulatory TCRB repertoires appeared to resemble one another more closely among patients than among healthy donors.

The High Capacity cDNA Reverse Transcription Kit was used to reverse transcribe all of the isolated RNA, meaning that expressed TCRB transcripts were what got sequenced. Deep immunoSEQ sequencing was performed on naive, central memory and regulatory T cell samples, with an average of roughly 3.6 million total reads per sample. After sorted cells were lysed in RLT buffer, RNA was extracted with DNase-treated RNeasy Micro or Mini kits, with the choice depending on cell number. Each cell subset was processed on its own to prevent cross-contamination, while patient and healthy donor samples were processed together. The immunoSEQ multiplex PCR was used to amplify TCRB sequences from cDNA, yielding 87-bp fragments that span the CDR3 region. Sequencing of the amplicons was performed on the Illumina HiSeq platform. Per the source publication's procedure: PCR bias was corrected computationally using synthetic template baselines, and reads within Hamming distance 2 were collapsed, with unmergeable singletons discarded. By aligning reads against IMGT, V, D and J genes, CDR3 length, and insertions or deletions at six rearrangement sites were assigned. Clonotype counts were normalized to sorted cell number within each subset before computing true diversity and Gini coefficients with the tcR R package. The overlap coefficient, calculated on TCRB nucleotide sequences, was used to quantify repertoire sharing. Out-of-frame TCRB sequences from naive cells were analyzed as a proxy for the pre-selection repertoire. TCRdb holds this immuneACCESS table with in-frame rearrangements only. Some clones are missing; in checked studies, unresolved V genes explain under half, and the rest has no known cause. The DNA gave D and trimming, while V, J and clone size come from that table. The sample table contains 640,000 or so clones; only one count was recorded for roughly 13% of them. Of the sample, approximately 0.022% falls within the top ten clones.

Sequencing input: naive CD4+ T cells from blood. The cell subset or site tag for this specimen amounts to: true naive CD4+ T cells. The TCR sequence derives from a man younger than 30 with type 1 diabetes. The chain employs TRBV25-1 and TRBJ2-1; the junction holds 11 bases that match TRBD2. The DNA sequence reads TGTGCCAGCAGCCCTCTTTCGATAGCGGGGGGGGAGCAGTTCTTC. This gives the protein CASSPLSIAGGEQFF.